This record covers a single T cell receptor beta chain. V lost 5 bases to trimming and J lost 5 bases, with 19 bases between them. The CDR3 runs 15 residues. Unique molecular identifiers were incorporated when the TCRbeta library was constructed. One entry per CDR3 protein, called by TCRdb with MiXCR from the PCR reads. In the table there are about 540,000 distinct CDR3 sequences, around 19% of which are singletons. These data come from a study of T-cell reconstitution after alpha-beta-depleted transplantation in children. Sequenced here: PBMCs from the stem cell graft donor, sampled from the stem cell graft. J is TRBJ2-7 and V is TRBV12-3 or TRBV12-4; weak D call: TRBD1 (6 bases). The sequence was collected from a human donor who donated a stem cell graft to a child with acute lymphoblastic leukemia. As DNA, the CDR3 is TGTGCCAGCAGTCTCGTCAGGGGAGTTAAAGACGAGCAGTACTTC. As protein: CASSLVRGVKDEQYF.